This TCR beta chain stems from a study of a mutant IDH1 vaccine in newly diagnosed glioma. About the study: Treated patients had a mean age of about 44 years and a sex split that was around 60% male and roughly 40% female. Whole-study findings and limits: Researchers report vaccine-induced immune responses in approximately 95% of patients.

About this clone itself: No antigen is known for it.

Sample time point: baseline, week 1 (first vaccination visit). The treatment was: pre-vaccination baseline after standard-of-care therapy. The CDR3 is 15 residues long. Looked up from germline, CDR1 is SGHRS and CDR2 is YFSETQ. The ends were cut back, 3 bases at V and 3 bases at J, with 15 bases in the middle. The protocol was immunoSEQ multiplex PCR, while the TCRdb copy is restricted to in-frame clones and leaves out a portion. The sample holds around 92,000 clones, about 83% seen once. This TCR was recovered from a woman in her fifties or sixties with glioma. The input for sequencing was PBMCs, taken from a glioma patient treated with radiotherapy, temozolomide or both. This chain links TRBV5-1 with TRBJ1-1, with a tentative D call TRBD1 (6 bases). The CDR3 here is CASSSGGADYTEAFF. The CDR3 bases are TGCGCCAGCAGCTCCGGGGGGGCGGATTACACTGAAGCTTTCTTT. Together with reference TRBV5-1 and TRBJ1-1, the CDR3 gives the full variable domain: KAGVTQTPRYLIKTRGQQVTLSCSPISGHRSVSWYQQTPGQGLQFLFEYFSETQRNKGNFPGRFSGRQFSNSRSEMNVSTLELGDSALYLCASSSGGADYTEAFFGQGTRLTVV.